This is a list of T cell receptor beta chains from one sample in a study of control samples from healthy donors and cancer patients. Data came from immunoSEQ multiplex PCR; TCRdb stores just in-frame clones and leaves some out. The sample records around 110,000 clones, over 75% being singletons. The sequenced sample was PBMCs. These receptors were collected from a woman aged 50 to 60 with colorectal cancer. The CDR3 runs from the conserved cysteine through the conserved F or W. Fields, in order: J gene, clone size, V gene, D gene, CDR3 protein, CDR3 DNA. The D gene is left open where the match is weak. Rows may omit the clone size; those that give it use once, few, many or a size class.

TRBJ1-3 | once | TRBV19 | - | CASSTSRSPGNTIYF | TGTGCCAGTAGTACCTCCAGGAGTCCTGGAAACACCATATATTTT
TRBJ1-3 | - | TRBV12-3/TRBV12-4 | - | CASSSTGNTIYF | TGTGCCAGCAGCTCTACCGGAAACACCATATATTTT
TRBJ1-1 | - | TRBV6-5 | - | CASSPQGLGTEAFF | TGTGCCAGCAGTCCCCAGGGGCTGGGTACTGAAGCTTTCTTT
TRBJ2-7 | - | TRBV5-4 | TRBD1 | CASSFDLGQGYEQYF | TGTGCCAGCAGCTTTGACCTAGGACAGGGCTACGAGCAGTACTTC
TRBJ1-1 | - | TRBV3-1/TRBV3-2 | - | CASSQGVLGGEAFF | TGTGCCAGCAGCCAAGGGGTCTTGGGGGGGGAAGCTTTCTTT
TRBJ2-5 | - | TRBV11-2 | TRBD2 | CASSLTSSETQYF | TGTGCCAGCAGCTTGACTAGCTCCGAGACCCAGTACTTC
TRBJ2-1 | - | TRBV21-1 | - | CASSKVGTSGGANEQFF | TGTGCCAGCAGCAAAGTGGGGACTAGCGGGGGGGCAAATGAGCAGTTCTTC
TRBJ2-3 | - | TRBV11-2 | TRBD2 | CASSFSLLWREGRKDTQYF | TGTGCCAGCAGCTTCAGTCTCTTGTGGCGGGAGGGCCGGAAAGATACGCAGTATTTT
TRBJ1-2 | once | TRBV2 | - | CASSEWRGATALGGGYTF | TGTGCCAGCAGTGAATGGCGGGGGGCGACCGCACTTGGGGGTGGCTACACCTTC
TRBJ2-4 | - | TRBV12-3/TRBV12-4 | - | CASSLQAKNIQYF | TGTGCCAGCAGTTTACAAGCCAAAAACATTCAGTACTTC
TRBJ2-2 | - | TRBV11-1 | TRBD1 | CASSRQGAGITGELFF | TGTGCCAGCAGCCGACAGGGGGCAGGTATCACCGGGGAGCTGTTTTTT
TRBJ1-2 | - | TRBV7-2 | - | CASSRDMGGYTF | TGTGCCAGCAGCCGGGACATGGGCGGCTACACCTTC
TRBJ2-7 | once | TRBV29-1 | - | CSVNRQPDDYEQYF | TGCAGCGTAAATCGACAGCCAGACGACTACGAGCAGTACTTC
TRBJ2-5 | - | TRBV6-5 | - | CASSKDPEQETQYF | TGTGCCAGCAGCAAGGATCCCGAGCAAGAGACCCAGTACTTC
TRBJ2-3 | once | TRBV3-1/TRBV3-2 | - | CASSRRGGTEYTDTQYF | TGTGCCAGCAGCCGACGTGGAGGGACGGAATACACAGATACGCAGTATTTT
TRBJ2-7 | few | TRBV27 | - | CPRRGPGEQYF | TGTCCCCGCCGAGGGCCGGGCGAGCAGTACTTC
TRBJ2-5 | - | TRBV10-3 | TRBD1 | CAIRGQGFSQETQYF | TGTGCCATCAGGGGACAGGGGTTTAGCCAAGAGACCCAGTACTTC
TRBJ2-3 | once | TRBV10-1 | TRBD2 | CAGSAGLAGVGTQYF | TGCGCCGGCAGTGCGGGACTAGCGGGAGTAGGTACGCAGTATTTT
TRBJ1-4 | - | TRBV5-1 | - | CASSLVELTTNEKLFF | TGCGCCAGCAGCTTGGTCGAGCTTACAACTAATGAAAAACTGTTTTTT
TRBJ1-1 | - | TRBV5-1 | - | CASSLEVANTEAFF | TGCGCCAGCAGCTTGGAAGTCGCAAACACTGAAGCTTTCTTT
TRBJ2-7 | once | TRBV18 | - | CASSPSSYEQYF | TGTGCCAGCTCACCGAGCTCCTACGAGCAGTACTTC
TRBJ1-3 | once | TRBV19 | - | CASSGSLGGNTIYF | TGTGCCAGTAGCGGCAGTCTCGGAGGAAACACCATATATTTT
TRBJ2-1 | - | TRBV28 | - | CASSLYTPNSHEQFF | TGTGCCAGCAGTTTATACACCCCGAACAGTCATGAGCAGTTCTTC
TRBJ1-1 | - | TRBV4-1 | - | CASSQRQEGVNTEAFF | TGCGCCAGCAGCCAACGGCAGGAGGGGGTCAACACTGAAGCTTTCTTT
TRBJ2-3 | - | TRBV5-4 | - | CASSSRRQDTDTQYF | TGTGCCAGCAGCTCGCGAAGACAGGACACAGATACGCAGTATTTT
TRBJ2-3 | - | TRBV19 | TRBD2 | CASSIGTRDTQYF | TGTGCCAGTAGTATTGGGACTAGGGATACGCAGTATTTT
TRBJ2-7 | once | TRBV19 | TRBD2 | CASRPGLEAYEQYF | TGTGCCAGTAGGCCGGGACTAGAAGCCTACGAGCAGTACTTC
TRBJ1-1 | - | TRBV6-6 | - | CASSYSHPRRNTEAFF | TGTGCCAGCAGTTACTCGCATCCACGACGGAACACTGAAGCTTTCTTT
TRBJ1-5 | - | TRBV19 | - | CASSGARSAGNQPQHF | TGTGCCAGTAGTGGCGCCAGGTCGGCCGGCAATCAGCCCCAGCATTTT
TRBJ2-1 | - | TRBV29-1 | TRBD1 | CSVEGQGYEQFF | TGCAGCGTTGAGGGACAGGGGTATGAGCAGTTCTTC
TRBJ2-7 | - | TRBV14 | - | CASSRRPGLSYEQYF | TGTGCCAGCAGCCGAAGACCGGGACTTTCCTACGAGCAGTACTTC
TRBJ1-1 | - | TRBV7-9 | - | CASSLEWGNTEAFF | TGTGCCAGCAGCTTAGAGTGGGGGAACACTGAAGCTTTCTTT
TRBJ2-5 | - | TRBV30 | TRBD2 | CAWTPRLGLVETQYF | TGTGCCTGGACCCCTAGACTAGGACTAGTGGAGACCCAGTACTTC
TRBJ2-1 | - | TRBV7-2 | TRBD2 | CASSPLAGAYNEQFF | TGTGCCAGCAGCCCTCTAGCGGGGGCCTACAATGAGCAGTTCTTC
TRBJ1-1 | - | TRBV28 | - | CASPPAGPGGTEAFF | TGTGCCAGCCCCCCCGCGGGGCCGGGGGGCACTGAAGCTTTCTTT
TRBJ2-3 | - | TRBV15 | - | CATSSPRGLDTDTQYF | TGTGCCACCAGCAGCCCCAGGGGACTTGACACAGATACGCAGTATTTT
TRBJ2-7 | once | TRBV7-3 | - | CASSPTGDREQYF | TGTGCCAGCAGCCCGACAGGTGACCGGGAGCAGTACTTC
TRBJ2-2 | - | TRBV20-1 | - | CSASNRGGYGELFF | TGCAGTGCTAGTAACAGGGGGGGGTACGGGGAGCTGTTTTTT
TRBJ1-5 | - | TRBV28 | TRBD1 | CASTQGARNQPQHF | TGTGCCAGCACCCAGGGGGCGCGGAATCAGCCCCAGCATTTT
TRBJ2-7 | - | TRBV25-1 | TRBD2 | CASSIAGDSYEQYF | TGTGCCAGCAGTATAGCGGGAGATAGCTACGAGCAGTACTTC